This entry features one T cell receptor beta chain sequence. The antigen remains unidentified. This sample stems from a study of chemoradiotherapy in HPV16-positive cancers. Study-wide findings and caveats: Candidate HPV-specific clones and E7-related TCR motifs grew in tumor during treatment. The functional HPV-specific definition rests on just a couple of HPV16-positive patients.

Samples were taken several times over chemoradiotherapy. Profiled with immunoSEQ multiplex PCR; TCRdb holds only in-frame clones, not every one. The sample lists tens of thousands of clones; roughly nine tenths were seen once. CDR3 length: 14 residues. CDR1 KGHSH and CDR2 LQKENI come from the germline V gene. Trimming shortened V by 3 bases and J by 8 bases, and 13 bases separated the two germline ends. This clonotype was sampled from a human donor with HPV-associated anogenital cancer. The rearrangement joins TRBV18 to TRBJ1-4; D remains unclear. Sample: blood, taken from a patient who underwent chemoradiotherapy. CDR3 in amino acids: CASSPRPGAEKLFF. CDR3 in DNA: TGTGCCAGCTCACCCAGGCCAGGAGCGGAAAAACTGTTTTTT.